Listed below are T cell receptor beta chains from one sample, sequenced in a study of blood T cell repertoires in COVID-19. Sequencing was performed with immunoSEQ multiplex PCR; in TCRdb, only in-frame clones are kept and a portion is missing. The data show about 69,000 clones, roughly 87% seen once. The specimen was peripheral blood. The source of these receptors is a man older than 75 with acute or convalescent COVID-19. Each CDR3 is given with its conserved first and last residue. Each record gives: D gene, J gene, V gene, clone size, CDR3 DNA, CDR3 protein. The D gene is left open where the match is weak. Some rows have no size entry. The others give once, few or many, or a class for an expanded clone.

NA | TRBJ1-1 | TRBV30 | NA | TGTGCCTCCACGGGCTGGCAGGGAGCTTTCTTT | CASTGWQGAFF
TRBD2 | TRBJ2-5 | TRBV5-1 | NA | TGCGCCAGCAGCCTGACCGGGACTAGCGAAGAGACCCAGTACTTC | CASSLTGTSEETQYF
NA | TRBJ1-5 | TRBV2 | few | TGTGCCAGCAGTGAACGCAAGCCAGGGCGTTATCAGCCCCAGCATTTT | CASSERKPGRYQPQHF
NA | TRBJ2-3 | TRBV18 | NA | TGTGCCAGCTCTCCATCTTCCGATACGCAGTATTTT | CASSPSSDTQYF
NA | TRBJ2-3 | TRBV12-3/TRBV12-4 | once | TGTGCCAGCAAGAACAGGGCCACAGATACGCAGTATTTT | CASKNRATDTQYF
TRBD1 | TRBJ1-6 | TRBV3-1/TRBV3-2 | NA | TGTGCCAGCAGCCGAAACAGGGGCCGCTCCCATAATTCACCCCTCCACTTT | CASSRNRGRSHNSPLHF
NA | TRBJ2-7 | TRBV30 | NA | TGTGCCTGGAGTGTTCTGCGGGGCGGCGAGCAGTACTTC | CAWSVLRGGEQYF
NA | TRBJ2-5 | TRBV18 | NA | TGTGCCAGCTCACCGTCCGGGATGGGGGAGACCCAGTACTTC | CASSPSGMGETQYF
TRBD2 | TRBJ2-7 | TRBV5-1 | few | TGCGCCAGCAGCTTGGGCGGGAGGAGCTCCTACGAGCAGTACTTC | CASSLGGRSSYEQYF
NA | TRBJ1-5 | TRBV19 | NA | TGTGCCAGTGGGCAGGGGCCCTATAGCAATCAGCCCCAGCATTTT | CASGQGPYSNQPQHF
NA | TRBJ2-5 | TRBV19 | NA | TGTGCCAGTAGTATGAGCCCACAAGAGACCCAGTACTTC | CASSMSPQETQYF
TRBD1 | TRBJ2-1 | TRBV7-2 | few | TGTGCCAGCAGCTTACCGGGACAGAATTACAATGAGCAGTTCTTC | CASSLPGQNYNEQFF
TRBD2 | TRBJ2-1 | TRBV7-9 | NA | TGTGCCAGCAGCCCCCTGCCGGGAGGTAACAATGAGCAGTTCTTC | CASSPLPGGNNEQFF
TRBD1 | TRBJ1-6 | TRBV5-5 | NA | TGTGCCAGCAGCCCAATCGGACAGGATAATTCACCCCTCCACTTT | CASSPIGQDNSPLHF
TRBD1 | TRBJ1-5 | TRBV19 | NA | TGTGCCAGTCGACAGGGGAATCAGCCCCAGCATTTT | CASRQGNQPQHF
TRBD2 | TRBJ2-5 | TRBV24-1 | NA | TGTGCCACCAGTGACCCTGCCGGGACTAGCGCGGCTGAGACCCAGTACTTC | CATSDPAGTSAAETQYF
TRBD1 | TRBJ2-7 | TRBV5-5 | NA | TGTGCCAGCAGCACACAGGGGAAAAACGAGCAGTACTTC | CASSTQGKNEQYF
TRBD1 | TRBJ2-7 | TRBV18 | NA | TGTGCCAGCTCACCTCAAGGGACAGGGGAATACGAGCAGTACTTC | CASSPQGTGEYEQYF
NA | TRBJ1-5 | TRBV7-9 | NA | TGTGCCAGCAGCTTAGGAGAGGGTTCCAATCAGCCCCAGCATTTT | CASSLGEGSNQPQHF
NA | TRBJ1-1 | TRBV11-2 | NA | TGTGCCAGCAGCTCCAGGGGTGGTCGGACTGAAGCTTTCTTT | CASSSRGGRTEAFF